A selection of T cell receptor beta chains follows, all from one sample in a study of tumor-infiltrating lymphocytes in primary liver carcinoma. MiXCR, run by TCRdb on the multiplex PCR reads, gives a single entry per CDR3 protein. The sample lists about 330,000 distinct CDR3 sequences; around 60% were seen once. Material for sequencing was peripheral blood. Receptors were obtained from a man aged 40-55 years with primary liver carcinoma and hepatitis B virus infection. Each CDR3 is given with its conserved first and last residue. A D gene is named only where the DNA matches it firmly. The listing skips clone size in some rows; elsewhere it reads once, few, many or a size class.

d_call: TRBD2; clone_size: NA; j_call: TRBJ2-5; v_call: TRBV6-6; cdr3_nt: TGTGCCTGCAGTACAGCCGGGACTAGGAGTGAGACCCAGTACTTC; cdr3_aa: CACSTAGTRSETQYF
d_call: NA; clone_size: many; j_call: TRBJ2-1; v_call: TRBV11-1; cdr3_nt: TGTGCCAGCAGCTTAGGGTACAATGAGCAGTTCTTC; cdr3_aa: CASSLGYNEQFF
d_call: NA; clone_size: NA; j_call: TRBJ2-7; v_call: TRBV28; cdr3_nt: TGTGCCAGCAGCCTTTCGGACGAACAAAGCTTC; cdr3_aa: CASSLSDEQSF
d_call: TRBD2; clone_size: once; j_call: TRBJ2-3; v_call: TRBV11-2; cdr3_nt: TGTGCCAACAGCTCCTCTGGACTAGCGGGAGTAGATACGCAGTATTTT; cdr3_aa: CANSSSGLAGVDTQYF
d_call: NA; clone_size: few; j_call: TRBJ2-3; v_call: TRBV6-6; cdr3_nt: TGTGCCAGCAGTTACCTGGGTAGTGCACAAGATACGCAGTATTTT; cdr3_aa: CASSYLGSAQDTQYF
d_call: NA; clone_size: NA; j_call: TRBJ2-1; v_call: TRBV6-5; cdr3_nt: TGTGCCAGCAGTGCAGTAGTGGGAGCCTACAATGAGCAGTTCTTC; cdr3_aa: CASSAVVGAYNEQFF
d_call: TRBD2; clone_size: NA; j_call: TRBJ2-3; v_call: TRBV28; cdr3_nt: TGTGCCAGCAGGCCACTAGCGGTTCTGTGGGATACGCAGTATTTT; cdr3_aa: CASRPLAVLWDTQYF
d_call: NA; clone_size: NA; j_call: TRBJ1-5; v_call: TRBV6-6; cdr3_nt: TGTGCCAGCAGCCAAGGTGATCAGCCCCAGCATTTT; cdr3_aa: CASSQGDQPQHF
d_call: NA; clone_size: few; j_call: TRBJ2-1; v_call: TRBV5-4; cdr3_nt: TGTGCCAGCAGCCCAAACACTCGTAGCTACAATGAGCAGTTCTTC; cdr3_aa: CASSPNTRSYNEQFF
d_call: TRBD2; clone_size: NA; j_call: TRBJ2-1; v_call: TRBV11-2; cdr3_nt: TGTACCTGCAGCCTAGGACTAGCGGGAGCCGACTTGTACAATGAGCAGTTCTTC; cdr3_aa: CTCSLGLAGADLYNEQFF
d_call: NA; clone_size: few; j_call: TRBJ2-5; v_call: TRBV5-1; cdr3_nt: TGCGCCAGCAGCTTGGTTGGGGCGGAGACCCAGTACTTC; cdr3_aa: CASSLVGAETQYF
d_call: NA; clone_size: many; j_call: TRBJ2-7; v_call: TRBV11-3; cdr3_nt: TGTGCCAGCAGCTTAGCAGTCCACCACGAGCAGTACTTC; cdr3_aa: CASSLAVHHEQYF
d_call: TRBD2; clone_size: NA; j_call: TRBJ2-1; v_call: TRBV5-1; cdr3_nt: TGCGCCAGCAGCTTGGAGGTAGCGGGAGCCTACAATGAGCAGCTCTTC; cdr3_aa: CASSLEVAGAYNEQLF
d_call: NA; clone_size: NA; j_call: TRBJ1-5; v_call: TRBV30; cdr3_nt: TGTGCCTGGAGTCGTTCAGGGGATCAGCCCCAGCATTTT; cdr3_aa: CAWSRSGDQPQHF
d_call: TRBD1; clone_size: NA; j_call: TRBJ2-7; v_call: TRBV11-2; cdr3_nt: TGTGCCTGCAGCTTCTGGACAGGGGGGGACGAGCAGTATTTC; cdr3_aa: CACSFWTGGDEQYF
d_call: NA; clone_size: many; j_call: TRBJ2-1; v_call: TRBV11-2; cdr3_nt: TGTGCCAGCAGCGCTCCCCCCTTAGCGAGACTCTACAATGAGCAGTTCTTC; cdr3_aa: CASSAPPLARLYNEQFF
d_call: NA; clone_size: once; j_call: TRBJ2-1; v_call: TRBV6-1; cdr3_nt: TGTCCCAGCAGTGAGTCGGGACAAGGGACCAATGAGCAGTTCTTC; cdr3_aa: CPSSESGQGTNEQFF
d_call: NA; clone_size: once; j_call: TRBJ2-7; v_call: TRBV7-3; cdr3_nt: TGTGCCAGCACCCGGGATTCAAACTACGAGCAGTACTTC; cdr3_aa: CASTRDSNYEQYF
d_call: TRBD1; clone_size: many; j_call: TRBJ1-6; v_call: TRBV12-3/TRBV12-4; cdr3_nt: TGTGCCAGCAGTCAGACAGGGGTTTATAATTCACCCCTCCACTTT; cdr3_aa: CASSQTGVYNSPLHF
d_call: TRBD1; clone_size: NA; j_call: TRBJ2-2; v_call: TRBV6-1; cdr3_nt: TGTGCCAGCAGCCCTACGGGACAAGGGGGCAAGAACACCGGGGAACTGTTTTTT; cdr3_aa: CASSPTGQGGKNTGELFF
d_call: TRBD1; clone_size: many; j_call: TRBJ1-1; v_call: TRBV29-1; cdr3_nt: TGCAGCGCGTACAGGGGTGGGACTGAAGCTTTCTTT; cdr3_aa: CSAYRGGTEAFF
d_call: TRBD2; clone_size: NA; j_call: TRBJ2-1; v_call: TRBV11-2; cdr3_nt: TGTCCCAGCAGGTTAGCGGGAGCCTACAGTGAGCAGTTCTTC; cdr3_aa: CPSRLAGAYSEQFF
d_call: NA; clone_size: once; j_call: TRBJ2-1; v_call: TRBV11-2; cdr3_nt: TGTGCCAGCTGGTTCGAGGGGCAGGGAAGAGATGAGCAGTTCTTC; cdr3_aa: CASWFEGQGRDEQFF
d_call: NA; clone_size: NA; j_call: TRBJ2-6; v_call: TRBV10-3; cdr3_nt: TGTGCCATCAGTGTTAGGGCAGAGGTCTCTGGGGCCAACGTCCTGACTTTC; cdr3_aa: CAISVRAEVSGANVLTF
d_call: NA; clone_size: once; j_call: TRBJ2-1; v_call: TRBV30; cdr3_nt: TGTGCCTGGAAAGGGCTAGCTGGGAATAATGAGCGGTTCTTC; cdr3_aa: CAWKGLAGNNERFF
d_call: NA; clone_size: many; j_call: TRBJ2-5; v_call: TRBV29-1; cdr3_nt: TGCAGCTTTGGGCCCACCCAAGAGATCCAGTACTTC; cdr3_aa: CSFGPTQEIQYF
d_call: NA; clone_size: few; j_call: TRBJ2-7; v_call: TRBV29-1; cdr3_nt: TGCAGCGCCGCGGCAGGAATCACCTACGAGCAGTACTTC; cdr3_aa: CSAAAGITYEQYF
d_call: NA; clone_size: NA; j_call: TRBJ2-7; v_call: TRBV6-5; cdr3_nt: TGTGCCAACAGTTACCTGGTAGCGGACCCTTACGAGCAATACTTC; cdr3_aa: CANSYLVADPYEQYF
d_call: TRBD2; clone_size: NA; j_call: TRBJ2-1; v_call: TRBV29-1; cdr3_nt: TGCAGCGTTGTGGAGGGGACTAGCGGGAATGAGCAGCTCTTC; cdr3_aa: CSVVEGTSGNEQLF
d_call: NA; clone_size: NA; j_call: TRBJ2-1; v_call: TRBV6-2/TRBV6-3; cdr3_nt: TGTGTCAACAGAACCAGGGTTCCCTCCTACAATGAGCAGTTCTTC; cdr3_aa: CVNRTRVPSYNEQFF
d_call: NA; clone_size: many; j_call: TRBJ2-2; v_call: TRBV6-1; cdr3_nt: TGTGCCAGCAGTGAAATGAGACTCTGGACCGGGGAGCTGTTTTTT; cdr3_aa: CASSEMRLWTGELFF
d_call: NA; clone_size: NA; j_call: TRBJ2-7; v_call: TRBV6-1; cdr3_nt: TGTGCCAGCAGTGAAGCCCGGATTGGCGTGCAGTACTTC; cdr3_aa: CASSEARIGVQYF
d_call: TRBD1; clone_size: many; j_call: TRBJ1-5; v_call: TRBV12-3/TRBV12-4; cdr3_nt: TGTGCCAGCAGTAGGACAGGGAGCAATCAGCCCCAGCATTTT; cdr3_aa: CASSRTGSNQPQHF
d_call: TRBD1; clone_size: many; j_call: TRBJ1-2; v_call: TRBV10-3; cdr3_nt: TGTGCCATCAGTGCTACAGGGGACTATGGCTACACCTTC; cdr3_aa: CAISATGDYGYTF
d_call: NA; clone_size: NA; j_call: TRBJ1-1; v_call: TRBV6-1; cdr3_nt: TGTGCCAGCAGTGGGTGGAACACTGAAGCTTTCTTT; cdr3_aa: CASSGWNTEAFF
d_call: NA; clone_size: NA; j_call: TRBJ2-1; v_call: TRBV5-1; cdr3_nt: TGCGCCAGCAGCTTGGAGCCAGCCGGATCCTACAATGAGCAGTTCTTC; cdr3_aa: CASSLEPAGSYNEQFF
d_call: NA; clone_size: NA; j_call: TRBJ2-6; v_call: TRBV6-2/TRBV6-3; cdr3_nt: TGTGCCAGCAGTCCTCACGGGAGCTCTGGTGCCAACGTCCTGACTTTC; cdr3_aa: CASSPHGSSGANVLTF
d_call: NA; clone_size: NA; j_call: TRBJ1-1; v_call: TRBV11-2; cdr3_nt: TGTGCCAGCAGTTTAGATTTTGCGGTGAACACTGAAGCTTTCTTT; cdr3_aa: CASSLDFAVNTEAFF
d_call: NA; clone_size: once; j_call: TRBJ2-1; v_call: TRBV11-2; cdr3_nt: TGTGTCAGCAGCCTATACGCGGCGGTGAGTTCCTACAATGAGCAGTTCTTC; cdr3_aa: CVSSLYAAVSSYNEQFF
d_call: TRBD1; clone_size: NA; j_call: TRBJ2-5; v_call: TRBV5-1; cdr3_nt: TGCGCCATCAGCTATAGACAGGGGGCCTGGCAAGAGACCCAGTACTTC; cdr3_aa: CAISYRQGAWQETQYF
d_call: TRBD2; clone_size: NA; j_call: TRBJ2-7; v_call: TRBV11-2; cdr3_nt: TGTGCCAGCAGCTTTGAGGACGGGAGGAGCCCCTACGAGCAGTACTTC; cdr3_aa: CASSFEDGRSPYEQYF
d_call: NA; clone_size: NA; j_call: TRBJ2-1; v_call: TRBV2; cdr3_nt: TGTGCCAGGGGATTACGGACGCGTCACAATGAGCAGTTCTTC; cdr3_aa: CARGLRTRHNEQFF
d_call: TRBD2; clone_size: NA; j_call: TRBJ2-7; v_call: TRBV30; cdr3_nt: TGTGCCTGGAGCCTAGCGGGAGATTCCTACGAGCAGTACTTC; cdr3_aa: CAWSLAGDSYEQYF
d_call: TRBD1; clone_size: few; j_call: TRBJ1-2; v_call: TRBV10-2; cdr3_nt: TGCGCCAGCACCCAAGGACAGGGGTATGGCTACACCTTC; cdr3_aa: CASTQGQGYGYTF
d_call: TRBD2; clone_size: NA; j_call: TRBJ2-3; v_call: TRBV7-3; cdr3_nt: TGTGCCAGCAGCTTAACAGCTAGCGGCGTAGATACGCAGTATTTT; cdr3_aa: CASSLTASGVDTQYF
d_call: NA; clone_size: few; j_call: TRBJ2-2; v_call: TRBV30; cdr3_nt: TGTGCCTGGAGTGTAAGACAGTTCACCGGGGAGCTGTTTTTT; cdr3_aa: CAWSVRQFTGELFF
d_call: TRBD1; clone_size: NA; j_call: TRBJ1-2; v_call: TRBV11-1; cdr3_nt: TGTGCCAGCACCCACGGACAGGACTATGGCTGCACCTTC; cdr3_aa: CASTHGQDYGCTF
d_call: TRBD2; clone_size: many; j_call: TRBJ2-5; v_call: TRBV12-5; cdr3_nt: TGTGCTAGTGGTTTGTCCATAGCGGGAGAAGGGGAGACCCAGTACTTC; cdr3_aa: CASGLSIAGEGETQYF
d_call: TRBD2; clone_size: NA; j_call: TRBJ2-3; v_call: TRBV2; cdr3_nt: TGTGCCAGCAATGGGATTAGCGGGCGAAATACGCAGTATTTT; cdr3_aa: CASNGISGRNTQYF
d_call: TRBD2; clone_size: few; j_call: TRBJ2-2; v_call: TRBV4-2; cdr3_nt: TGTGCCAGCAGCCAAGGGATGCTAGCGGGAGGGCCGACAACCGGGGAGCTGTTTTTT; cdr3_aa: CASSQGMLAGGPTTGELFF
d_call: NA; clone_size: NA; j_call: TRBJ1-5; v_call: TRBV6-7; cdr3_nt: TGTGCCAGCATGTTAGGCTTGGGTTTTCGCCTTTCTCGATTCAATCAGCCCCAGCATTTT; cdr3_aa: CASMLGLGFRLSRFNQPQHF
d_call: TRBD2; clone_size: NA; j_call: TRBJ2-5; v_call: TRBV14; cdr3_nt: TGTGCCAGCAGGCGCGGACTAGCGGGAGGGCCCCTCCGAGAGACCCAGTACTTC; cdr3_aa: CASRRGLAGGPLRETQYF
d_call: NA; clone_size: NA; j_call: TRBJ1-4; v_call: TRBV25-1; cdr3_nt: TGTGCCAGCAGTGCCTCGTCCGCAACTAATGAAAGACTGTTTTTT; cdr3_aa: CASSASSATNERLFF
d_call: TRBD1; clone_size: NA; j_call: TRBJ2-3; v_call: TRBV5-4; cdr3_nt: TGTGCCAGCAGCGACCAGACAGGGGATTTCGCAGATACGCAGTATTTT; cdr3_aa: CASSDQTGDFADTQYF
d_call: TRBD2; clone_size: NA; j_call: TRBJ2-1; v_call: TRBV10-3; cdr3_nt: TGTGCCATCATGTCGTTTAGCGGGGGCTACTACAATGAGCAGTTCTTC; cdr3_aa: CAIMSFSGGYYNEQFF
d_call: NA; clone_size: NA; j_call: TRBJ2-1; v_call: TRBV5-1; cdr3_nt: TGCGCCAGCAGCTTGGTGACTAGTTTGAGCATTGAGCAGTTCTTC; cdr3_aa: CASSLVTSLSIEQFF
d_call: TRBD2; clone_size: NA; j_call: TRBJ2-3; v_call: TRBV12-3/TRBV12-4; cdr3_nt: TGTGCCAGCAAACTTACTAGCGGGAGCGCAGATACGCAGTATTTT; cdr3_aa: CASKLTSGSADTQYF
d_call: NA; clone_size: NA; j_call: TRBJ2-7; v_call: TRBV29-1; cdr3_nt: TGCAGCGTTGGTCCTGGCGTCAACGAGCAGTACTTC; cdr3_aa: CSVGPGVNEQYF
d_call: TRBD1; clone_size: NA; j_call: TRBJ1-6; v_call: TRBV5-6; cdr3_nt: TGTGCCAGCAGCTGTTCCGACAGGGGGCGTTCACCCCTCCACTTT; cdr3_aa: CASSCSDRGRSPLHF
d_call: NA; clone_size: many; j_call: TRBJ2-3; v_call: TRBV11-1; cdr3_nt: TGTGCCAGCAGCCTACTAGGACAGCATAGCACAGATACGCAGTATTTT; cdr3_aa: CASSLLGQHSTDTQYF